This TCR beta chain was identified in a study of beta chain features in type 1 diabetes (dated by TCRdb to 2016 to 2019). Notes on the research overall: Patients and healthy donors did not differ in mean age, gender distribution, total cell number or subset yield. A total of 107,917,701 sorted cells were examined across all samples, and a strong correlation was observed between cell number per subset and RNA yield. In the study, recently diagnosed type 1 diabetes patients and matched healthy donors were compared on the TCRB repertoires of their sorted circulating CD4+ T cell subsets. Regulatory and stem cell-like memory subsets were isolated from only 8 patients and roughly eight healthy donors, whereas naive and central memory subsets came from all 30 or so donors.

Each donor gave one peripheral blood draw, approximately 0.11 L on average, collected into heparinised tubes. Naive, central memory, regulatory and stem cell-like memory CD4+ T cells were sorted on a BD FACSAria II using a panel including CD45RO, CCR7, CD25, CD127, CD95 and CD27. Purity was above 95% for every sorted population. PBMCs were isolated right away by Lymphoprep density gradient centrifugation and were stained directly, without culture. So that batch effects would be minimized, each experiment stained and sorted samples in pairs, pairing one healthy donor with one patient. V is clipped by 4 bases and J by 4 bases, and the sequence between their germline boundaries is 9 bases long. CDR1 SGHRS and CDR2 YFSETQ were looked up in the germline V gene. The CDR3 measures 13 amino acids from cysteine to phenylalanine. The kept DNA is CDR3 alone, 39 bases in frame from the first base. The High Capacity cDNA Reverse Transcription Kit was used to reverse transcribe all of the isolated RNA, meaning that expressed TCRB transcripts were what got sequenced. Deep immunoSEQ sequencing was applied to naive, central memory and regulatory T cell samples, giving an average of approximately 4 million total reads per sample. After sorted cells were lysed in RLT buffer, RNA was extracted with DNase-treated RNeasy Micro or Mini kits, with the choice depending on cell number. To prevent cross-contamination, each cell subset was processed individually, whereas patient and healthy donor samples were processed jointly. The immunoSEQ multiplex PCR was used to amplify TCRB sequences from cDNA, yielding 87-bp fragments that span the CDR3 region. Amplicons were sequenced on the Illumina HiSeq platform. In the authors' own workflow: Synthetic template baselines were used to correct PCR bias computationally, reads within Hamming distance 2 were collapsed, and singletons that could not be merged were discarded. Reads were aligned against IMGT so that V, D and J genes, CDR3 length and insertions or deletions at six rearrangement sites could be assigned. Within each subset, clonotype counts were normalized to sorted cell number, after which true diversity and Gini coefficients were computed with the tcR R package. The overlap coefficient, calculated on TCRB nucleotide sequences, was used to quantify repertoire sharing. Out-of-frame TCRB sequences from naive cells were analyzed as a proxy for the pre-selection repertoire. Not all clones reach the TCRdb copy of this immuneACCESS table, which keeps in-frame sequences only. Checked studies attribute under half of the gap to unresolved V genes and leave the rest unexplained. The V and J calls and clone size are taken from that table; D and trimming were inferred from the DNA. The sample has about half a million clones on record, approximately 10% of them singletons. Clones ranked in the top ten supply roughly 0.046% of the sample.

General conclusions and limits of the study: Naive, central memory and regulatory TCRB repertoires appeared to be more similar among patients than among healthy donors. In all four CD4+ subsets, TCRB CDR3 length was moderately but significantly shorter in type 1 diabetes patients. Because cDNA was sequenced instead of genomic DNA, highly expressing activated cells could be over-represented, though the groups showed no difference in activation or CD3 levels. Shorter templates might be favored by PCR, yet because patient and control samples were amplified and corrected together, any such skew would affect both groups equally. HLA sub-analyses involved small numbers of individuals, so any influence of HLA type on TCRB rearrangement remained unresolved. At VDJ recombination sites, type 1 diabetes patients had fewer insertions and more deleted nucleotides, which implies abnormalities in thymic rearrangement.

As for this clone: Its antigen is not yet known. It has no much larger one-base neighbor in the sample; base qualities were not kept.

This clonotype was obtained from a young woman in good health. What was sequenced was naive CD4+ T cells from blood. The sample's cell subset or site, from its label and the paper: true naive CD4+ T cells. The chain joins TRBV5-1 to TRBJ2-4; TRBD2 could be the D gene, as 6 bases match. CDR3 loop: CASSPAGKNIQYF. The DNA reads TGCGCCAGCAGCCCCGCGGGGAAAAACATTCAGTACTTC.